This TCR beta chain is drawn from a study of T cell changes during pregnancy in multiple sclerosis. The CDR3 runs to 13 residues. The V end was cut by 4 bases, the J end by 1 base, with 8 bases between. Germline V gene sequence: CDR1 SGHNT, CDR2 YYREEE (reference sequence). Clones were read by immunoSEQ multiplex PCR, and TCRdb kept only the in-frame ones, dropping some. The sample includes some 50,000 clones, around 92% of them seen just once. The sequence was collected from a female donor with multiple sclerosis, enrolled in a pregnancy study. Sequenced here: CD4+ T cells from peripheral blood mononuclear cells, sampled in the second trimester of pregnancy. This chain connects TRBV5-4 to TRBJ1-1; D is undetermined. CDR3 sequence (DNA): TGTGCCAGCAGCCGACGGGAGAACACTGAAGCTTTCTTT. This translates into CASSRRENTEAFF.